These 13 T cell receptor beta chains share one sample of origin, sequenced in a study of cytomegalovirus exposure and HLA in healthy donors. In the PCR, 60 Vbeta and 13 Jbeta primers were used. This table comes from immunoSEQ multiplex PCR, and its TCRdb copy is limited to in-frame clones, with some not included. The sample lists about 100,000 clones, 81% occurring once. Specimen: PBMCs. These receptors all stem from a woman in her 70s in good health and CMV-seropositive.

The chain links TRBV5-6 to TRBJ2-1, with D perhaps matching TRBD2 (6 bases). Germline CDR1 SGHDT, CDR2 YYEEEE. The CDR3 runs 11 residues. V dropped 7 bases and J dropped 10 bases, with 12 bases sitting between them. CDR3 DNA sequence: TGTGCCAGCCGGAGGGCCAACGAGCAGTTCTTC. Translated: CASRRANEQFF.

The J gene is TRBJ1-2, the V gene TRBV2, with a possible D match to TRBD1 (6 bases). Germline CDR1 SNHLY, CDR2 FYNNEI. The CDR3 spans 14 residues. Trimming shortened V by 6 bases and J by 4 bases, and 15 bases separated the two germline ends. The chain's CDR3 is CASRGLTGTYGYTF. Written as DNA, the CDR3 is TGTGCCAGCAGAGGTCTTACAGGGACCTATGGCTACACCTTC.

The DNA of the CDR3 is TGTGCCAGCAGCCCTAGCGGGAGGGCCAACACCGGGGAGCTGTTTTTT. Its translation: CASSPSGRANTGELFF. The chain joins TRBV7-9 to TRBJ2-2, with 12 bases fitting TRBD2. The V and J ends lost 5 bases and 2 bases, in that order; junction bases with no gene match: 3. CDR1 and CDR2 (germline): SEHNR, FQNEAQ (reference sequence). There are 16 residues in the CDR3.

CDR3 sequence: CASSRPGRETQYF. CDR3 DNA: TGTGCCAGCAGTCGACCGGGTCGGGAGACCCAGTACTTC. The chain has TRBV6-5 and TRBJ2-5; D gene unclear. This CDR3 is 13 amino acids long. The ends were cut back, 5 bases at V and 5 bases at J, with 12 bases in the middle. Germline V lookup: CDR1 MNHEY, CDR2 SVGAGI.

This chain links TRBV18 with TRBJ2-1, with 7 positions matching TRBD2. Germline V gene data show CDR1 as KGHSH and CDR2 as LQKENI. The CDR3 covers 16 residues. Trimming cost V 0 bases and J 6 bases; bases outside gene matches: 8. This CDR3 reads CASSPPFAGVLNEQFF. The CDR3 nucleotides read TGTGCCAGCTCACCACCGTTTGCGGGAGTTCTCAATGAGCAGTTCTTC.

The genes are TRBV30 and TRBJ2-5, with 12 bases matching TRBD2. The DNA end is more similar to TRBJ2-7, so the J call may be wrong. This CDR3 region has 17 residues. Per the germline V gene, CDR1 is GTSNPN and CDR2 is SVGIG (reference sequence). The CDR3 DNA reads TGTGCCTGGACTGGGGCGCGAACTAGCGGGAGGATCGACGAGCAGTACTTC. It specifies CAWTGARTSGRIDEQYF.

The gene calls are TRBV10-2 and TRBJ2-1; 11 bases are a match to TRBD2. The CDR3 is 14 residues long. With V trimmed by 3 bases and J by 11 bases, 6 bases remained unmatched. Germline loops: CDR1 WSHSY, CDR2 SAAADI. CDR3 bases: TGCGCCAGCAGTGAAAATAGCGGGAGGGTCAAGCAGTTCTTC. The encoded protein is CASSENSGRVKQFF.

CDR3 DNA sequence: TGTGCCAGTAGCCATCCAAAGACAGGGAGTAATCAGCCCCAGCATTTT. This codes for CASSHPKTGSNQPQHF. The chain is built from TRBV19 and TRBJ1-5; TRBD1 agrees at 7 bases. The germline gives CDR1 LNHDA, CDR2 SQIVND (reference sequence). This CDR3 contains 16 residues. J was trimmed by 4 bases and V by 6 bases; bases with no gene match: 12.

CDR3: CASNPGQANFGETQYF. The CDR3 DNA reads as TGTGCCAGTAACCCCGGACAGGCGAATTTCGGAGAGACCCAGTACTTC. V gene TRBV19 combines with J gene TRBJ2-5; 7 bases map to TRBD1. This CDR3 spans 16 amino acids. Germline trimming cut 7 bases from V and 4 bases from J; bases unmatched to any gene: 15. Germline CDR1 LNHDA, CDR2 SQIVND (reference sequence).

This clone showed up just once. V is TRBV5-1 and J is TRBJ2-3, with D maybe TRBD1 (5 bases). This CDR3 spans 14 amino acids. V was clipped by 4 bases and J by 4 bases, with 13 bases between them. The germline CDR1 and CDR2 sequences are SGHRS and YFSETQ. In nucleotides, the CDR3 is TGCGCCAGCAGCGACCGTACAGGACCAGATACGCAGTATTTT. It yields the protein CASSDRTGPDTQYF.

The J gene is TRBJ2-3, the V gene TRBV7-3; D uncertain. This CDR3 contains 12 residues. Germline CDR1 is SGHTA and CDR2 is FQGTGA. V lost 3 bases to trimming and J lost 2 bases, with 3 bases between them. CDR3 protein: CASSFSTDTQYF. CDR3 bases: TGTGCCAGCAGCTTCTCCACAGATACGCAGTATTTT.

CDR3 nucleotide sequence: TGTGCCAGCAGTTTAGGGCAGGGGGGCTACACCTTC. As protein: CASSLGQGGYTF. The rearrangement uses TRBV28 and TRBJ1-2; TRBD1 might be the D (6 bases). The CDR3 runs 12 residues. V lost 2 bases to trimming and J lost 8 bases, with 9 bases between them. CDR1 MDHEN and CDR2 SYDVKM come from the germline V gene.

The gene calls are TRBV6-6 and TRBJ1-2, with 9 bases identical to TRBD1. Trimming at V came to 5 bases and at J to 5 bases, leaving 6 bases not matched to a gene. Germline V gene data show CDR1 as MNHNY and CDR2 as SVGAGI (reference sequence). The length of the CDR3 is 14 residues. The CDR3 spells CASSIPGQGYGYTF. CDR3 DNA: TGTGCCAGCAGTATACCGGGACAGGGATATGGCTACACCTTC.